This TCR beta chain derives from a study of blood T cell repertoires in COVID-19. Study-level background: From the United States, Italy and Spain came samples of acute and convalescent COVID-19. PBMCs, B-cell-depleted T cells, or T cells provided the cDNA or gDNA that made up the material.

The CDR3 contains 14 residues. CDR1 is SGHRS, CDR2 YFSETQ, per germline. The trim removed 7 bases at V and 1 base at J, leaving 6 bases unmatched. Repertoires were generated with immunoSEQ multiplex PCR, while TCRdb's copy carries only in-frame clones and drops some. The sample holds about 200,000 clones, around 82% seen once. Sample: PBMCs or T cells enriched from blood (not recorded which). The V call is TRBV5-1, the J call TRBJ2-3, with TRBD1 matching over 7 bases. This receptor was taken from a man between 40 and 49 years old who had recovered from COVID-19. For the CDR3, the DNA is TGCGCCAGCGGAAACAGGGGAGGCACAGATACGCAGTATTTT. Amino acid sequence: CASGNRGGTDTQYF.